This T cell receptor (beta chain) was found in a study of blood T cells in healthy people across ages. A note on this clonotype: Antigen specificity is unknown.

V dropped 5 bases and J dropped 1; count of bases not matched to a gene: 5. Germline V gives CDR1 MDHEN, CDR2 SYDVKM. The CDR3 runs to 15 residues. Using a J-beta primer mix together with a sample-barcoded 5' primer, a second PCR was run for roughly 6 to 11 cycles. TCRdb re-called the 5' RACE reads through MiXCR, storing one row per CDR3 protein. The data hold more than 500,000 distinct CDR3 sequences, with 25% to 35% observed a single time. Study findings and constraints: Donor CMV status, an unknown factor, possibly confounded changes in expanded clonotypes. The fall in TCR beta diversity per million T cells was roughly linear with age.

Whenever a sample was processed, at least 7 million PBMCs were isolated. Separately, the same data were catalogued under a study of T cells of mothers and their children.

Material for sequencing was blood. J is TRBJ2-7 and V is TRBV28, with 10 positions matching TRBD1. The receptor was isolated from a boy aged 2 to 10 in good health. The DNA for the CDR3 is TGTGCCAGCAGTCGACAGGGGGCTTCTTCCTACGAGCAGTACTTC. It yields the protein CASSRQGASSYEQYF.